This T cell receptor (beta chain) was sequenced during a study of cytomegalovirus exposure and HLA in healthy donors. The PCR was carried out with 60 Vbeta primers and 13 Jbeta primers. Repertoires were generated with immunoSEQ multiplex PCR, while TCRdb's copy carries only in-frame clones and drops some. The sample lists around 120,000 clones, about 83% occurring once. The donors (healthy individuals) were bone marrow donors. Trimming at V came to 1 base and at J to 9 bases, leaving 4 bases not matched to a gene. Germline values: CDR1 SNHLY, CDR2 FYNNEI. The CDR3 has 15 amino acids. Overall study results and limits: Apparent HLA restriction characterized most CMV-associated TCR beta chains in a later analysis. In a later analysis, TCR beta V- and J-gene trimming was associated with a missense DCLRE1C variant.

With regard to this clone: Its specificity is unknown.

The receptor was derived from a middle-aged woman in good health and CMV-seropositive. The material sequenced was PBMCs. V gene TRBV2 combines with J gene TRBJ1-6; TRBD1 matches at 9 bases. The CDR3 region is CASSEGTGVSSPLHF. CDR3 DNA sequence: TGTGCCAGCAGTGAAGGGACAGGGGTCAGTTCACCCCTCCACTTT.